The 10 T cell receptor beta chains below come from one sample, sequenced in a study of a mutant IDH1 vaccine in newly diagnosed glioma. The time point: baseline, week 1 (first vaccination visit). Treatment here: pre-vaccination baseline after standard-of-care therapy. The protocol was immunoSEQ multiplex PCR, while the TCRdb copy is restricted to in-frame clones and leaves out a portion. The sample includes about 51,000 clones, about three quarters of them seen just once. The sequenced sample was PBMCs, obtained from a glioma patient treated with radiotherapy, temozolomide or both. The source is a woman aged 40 to 50 with glioma.

The CDR3 loop reads CASSLPGTGRVAGELFF. In nucleotides, the CDR3 is TGTGCCAGCAGCTTACCCGGGACAGGGAGGGTCGCCGGGGAGCTGTTTTTT. The chain uses TRBV5-4 and TRBJ2-2, with 9 bases that match TRBD1. Looked up from germline, CDR1 is SGHNT and CDR2 is YYREEE (reference sequence). The trim removed 2 bases at V and 6 bases at J, leaving 11 bases unmatched. The CDR3 extends over 17 amino acids.

The chain links TRBV6-5 to TRBJ1-2; D unresolved. The germline gives CDR1 MNHEY, CDR2 SVGAGI. The CDR3 covers 12 residues. V was shortened by 8 bases and J by 4 bases, with 11 bases between the two germline ends. The CDR3 DNA is TGTGCCAGCTCCGCCAGCCCCTATGGCTACACCTTC. Encoded protein: CASSASPYGYTF.

This chain joins TRBV6-5 and TRBJ2-2, with unresolved D. Germline V lookup: CDR1 MNHEY, CDR2 SVGAGI. The CDR3 is made up of 15 amino acids. The V end lost 7 bases, the J end lost 3 bases, and 15 bases lay between the germline ends. The CDR3 protein is CASNKDLSDTGELFF. The CDR3 coding sequence is TGTGCCAGCAACAAGGACCTGTCGGACACCGGGGAGCTGTTTTTT.

This clone was seen only a few times. The CDR3 here is CASSLAGGTVNEKLFF. The CDR3 coding sequence is TGCGCCAGCAGCTTGGCCGGAGGGACGGTTAATGAAAAACTGTTTTTT. The chain couples TRBV5-1 to TRBJ1-4; possible D gene TRBD1, 5 bases. The CDR3 is made up of 16 amino acids. Germline CDR1 and CDR2: SGHRS and YFSETQ. V lost 0 bases, J lost 4 bases, and 13 bases lay in between.

The table lists this clone with a few counts. The rearrangement links TRBV16 to TRBJ2-1; TRBD2 matches at 8 bases. The CDR3 loop spans 13 amino acids. Germline V lookup: CDR1 KGHSY, CDR2 FQNENV. V shed 4 bases and J 10 bases; nucleotides not matched to a gene: 6. In nucleotides, the CDR3 is TGTGCCAGCAGCCCCACCCGGGAGGGCGAGCAGTTCTTC. Encoded protein: CASSPTREGEQFF.

The rearrangement links TRBV7-9 to TRBJ2-3, with D perhaps matching TRBD2 (6 bases). CDR1 is SEHNR and CDR2 is FQNEAQ in the germline V gene (reference sequence). Trimming took 3 bases from V and 6 from J, leaving 16 bases between them. This CDR3 spans 15 amino acids. The chain's CDR3 is CASSFLAGPGDTQYF. CDR3 nucleotide sequence: TGTGCCAGCAGCTTTTTGGCGGGGCCCGGGGATACGCAGTATTTT.

This clone has just one count. This chain connects TRBV7-9 to TRBJ1-2; D remains ambiguous. The V gene lost 1 base and the J gene lost 3 bases, with 3 bases spanning the gap. The length of the CDR3 is 12 residues. Germline CDR1 and CDR2: SEHNR and FQNEAQ (reference sequence). This CDR3 is CASSLGDYGYTF. The CDR3 DNA reads TGTGCCAGCAGCTTAGGGGACTATGGCTACACCTTC.

The rearrangement links TRBV2 to TRBJ1-2; D gene uncertain. V lost 9 bases, J lost 2 bases, and 19 bases lay in between. The CDR3 runs to 15 residues. CDR1 and CDR2 from the germline V gene are SNHLY and FYNNEI. The CDR3 DNA sequence: TGTGCCAGTCCACGCCGCCCCCAAACAAACTATGGCTACACCTTC. Protein sequence: CASPRRPQTNYGYTF.

This clone was seen once. The chain employs TRBV5-6 and TRBJ1-1; D unresolved. Germline V gene sequence: CDR1 SGHDT, CDR2 YYEEEE. The CDR3 is made up of 13 amino acids. Deletions cut 0 bases from V and 10 bases from J, with 13 bases between. The CDR3: CASSLGRQKGAFF. The CDR3 region has the DNA TGTGCCAGCAGCTTGGGTCGCCAAAAGGGAGCTTTCTTT. The full variable domain, with the rest looked up from reference TRBV5-6 and TRBJ1-1, is DAGVTQSPTHLIKTRGQQVTLRCSPKSGHDTVSWYQQALGQGPQFIFQYYEEEERQRGNFPDRFSGHQFPNYSSELNVNALLLGDSALYLCASSLGRQKGAFFGQGTRLTVV.

A few counts support this clone. V and J are TRBV6-5 and TRBJ1-1; the match to TRBD1 covers 10 bases. The CDR3 length is 14 residues. V gave up 6 bases and J gave up 1 base; unmatched junction bases: 2. Per the germline V gene, CDR1 is MNHEY and CDR2 is SVGAGI. In nucleotides, the CDR3 is TGTGCCAGCAGGCGGGACAGGGGGAACACTGAAGCTTTCTTT. Translating gives CASRRDRGNTEAFF.